The clone carrying this T cell receptor beta chain was detected only a few times. Original analysis: The assay estimated nucleated cells by amplifying reference gene primers. Sequencing was performed with immunoSEQ multiplex PCR; in TCRdb, only in-frame clones are kept and a portion is missing. That table gives V, J and clone size, and the DNA gave D and trimming. Of approximately 200,000 clones listed, more than 80% are singletons. The data stem from a study of blood T cell repertoires in COVID-19. The CDR3 totals 11 residues. Per the germline V gene, CDR1 is SGHDN and CDR2 is FVKESK. Trimming cost V 3 bases and J 6 bases, with 5 bases left between them. The Seattle site enrolled patients during active infection and followed them longitudinally.

The specimen sequenced was peripheral blood. The receptor comes from a man in his thirties or forties with COVID-19, enrolled during active disease. The chain links TRBV14 to TRBJ1-1; D remains unclear. CDR3 bases: TGTGCCAGCAGCCAGGGCTCTGAAGCTTTCTTT. Its translation is CASSQGSEAFF.